These 22 T cell receptor beta chains were all obtained from the same sample, sequenced in a study of somatic mutations in cytotoxic T cells in rheumatoid arthritis. The data were produced by immunoSEQ multiplex PCR, yet TCRdb's version contains in-frame clones alone and is incomplete. This table has 9,000 to 15,000 clones, less than 80% appearing once. Sequences were obtained from CD8+ T cells sorted from blood. Receptors originate from a man aged 65 to 85 in good health.

V gene TRBV6-5 combines with J gene TRBJ1-1; 7 bases match TRBD1. Germline V gene lookup returns CDR1 MNHEY and CDR2 SVGAGI. The V segment lost 6 bases and the J segment 1 base; nucleotides outside the gene matches: 5. The CDR3 extends over 14 amino acids. CDR3 DNA: TGTGCCAGCAGGGCCGGGACAGAGAACACTGAAGCTTTCTTT. Its protein product is CASRAGTENTEAFF.

V usage is TRBV29-1 and J usage is TRBJ2-1; D not certain. V was cut by 4 bases and J by 2 bases, with 9 bases left in between. This CDR3 contains 13 residues. Looked up from germline, CDR1 is SQVTM and CDR2 is ANQGSEA. This chain's CDR3 is CSVAHGTYNEQFF. The CDR3, as DNA: TGCAGCGTTGCACACGGAACCTACAATGAGCAGTTCTTC.

The rearrangement joins TRBV11-2 to TRBJ2-7; 13 bases map to TRBD2. The germline gives CDR1 SGHAT, CDR2 FQNNGV. The junction had 4 bases not matched to a gene; V was cut back by 5 bases and J by 3 bases. The CDR3 consists of 15 residues. As DNA, the CDR3 is TGTGCCAGCAGCCCCTGGACTAGCGGGGGCTACGAGCAGTACTTC. This codes for CASSPWTSGGYEQYF.

The CDR3 DNA is TGTGCCAGCAGCCAAGTACAGTTCGGACTAGCGGGAGGTCCCCTCAACCAAGAGACCCAGTACTTC. Protein product: CASSQVQFGLAGGPLNQETQYF. This chain connects TRBV14 to TRBJ2-5; 14 bases align to TRBD2. Germline lookup yields CDR1 SGHDN and CDR2 FVKESK. The CDR3 runs 22 residues. V shed 1 base and J 0 bases; nucleotides not matched to a gene: 16.

The V call is TRBV9, the J call TRBJ2-3, with 8 bases that match TRBD2. The CDR3 has 15 amino acids. V lost 3 bases to trimming and J lost 1 base; unmatched junction nucleotides: 4. The V gene's germline CDR1 is SGDLS and CDR2 YYNGEE. This CDR3 reads CASSATSGGTDTQYF. CDR3 sequence (DNA): TGTGCCAGCAGCGCAACTAGCGGAGGCACAGATACGCAGTATTTT.

The chain uses TRBV7-3 and TRBJ2-4; D is possibly TRBD1 (6 bases). The CDR3 length is 15 residues. Between the trimmed V and J ends, which lost 2 bases and 5 bases, there was a span of 13 bases. Germline CDR1 and CDR2: SGHTA and FQGTGA. CDR3 sequence reads: CASSLGPEGENIQYF. Here the CDR3 DNA reads TGTGCCAGCAGCTTAGGGCCTGAGGGGGAAAACATTCAGTACTTC.

The rearrangement uses TRBV6-5 and TRBJ2-5; D possibly corresponds to TRBD1 (5 bases). Matching the DNA end better, TRBJ2-7 makes the J call doubtful. This CDR3 has 12 residues. Germline V lookup: CDR1 MNHEY, CDR2 SVGAGI. Here the CDR3 DNA reads TGTGCCACCCAGGACAACTCCTACGAGCAGTACTTC. Its protein is CATQDNSYEQYF.

A remark on this clone: Other DNA sequences in the sample encode the same CDR3. The V and J genes are TRBV4-3 and TRBJ1-5, with TRBD1 identical over 8 bases. CDR3 length: 14 amino acids. The germline V gene encodes CDR1 LGHNA and CDR2 YSLEER. Trimming cost V 4 bases and J 7 bases; bases outside gene matches: 6. The CDR3 loop is CASSLGTGPQPQHF. The DNA of the CDR3 is TGCGCCAGCAGCCTCGGGACAGGTCCCCAGCCCCAGCATTTT.

The count of this clone is one. The V gene is TRBV2, the J gene TRBJ1-1, with TRBD1 identical over 7 bases. The germline CDR1 and CDR2 sequences are SNHLY and FYNNEI. The CDR3 contains 17 residues. Trimming removed 2 bases from V and 4 bases from J; junction bases left unmatched: 13. As DNA, the CDR3 is TGTGCCAGCAGTGAAACGTCCCTAGGGGGCGCGATCACTGAAGCTTTCTTT. Translated: CASSETSLGGAITEAFF.

To note about this clone: Compared with germline, one end of the junction differs, possibly owing to a read error. The rearrangement links TRBV27 to TRBJ1-1; 8 bases line up with TRBD1. Germline V CDR1 and CDR2: MNHEY, SMNVEV (reference sequence). The length of the CDR3 is 17 residues. CDR3: CASSHFRQGLSNTEASF. The CDR3 DNA follows: TGTGCCAGCAGTCACTTTCGACAGGGGCTATCTAACACTGAAGCTTCCTTT.

This chain joins TRBV27 and TRBJ2-5; D ambiguous. V was pared by 3 bases and J by 1 base, with 6 bases between. The germline gives CDR1 MNHEY, CDR2 SMNVEV (reference sequence). The CDR3 sequence is 13 residues long. The CDR3 bases are TGTGCCAGCAGTTTTGCCTCCCAAGAGACCCAGTACTTC. It is translated as CASSFASQETQYF.

This clone was found once. This CDR3 reads CASSETSGGADTQYF. As DNA, the CDR3 is TGTGCCAGCAGTGAAACTAGCGGGGGGGCAGATACGCAGTATTTT. This rearrangement joins TRBV6-1 to TRBJ2-3; 13 bases are shared with TRBD2. The CDR3 length is 15 residues. Trimming at V came to 2 bases and at J to 4 bases, leaving 0 bases not matched to a gene. The germline gives CDR1 MNHNS, CDR2 SASEGT.

This chain joins TRBV7-9 and TRBJ1-4; D ambiguous. V was trimmed by 5 bases and J by 0 bases, leaving 10 bases between them. The germline CDR1 and CDR2 sequences are SEHNR and FQNEAQ (reference sequence). The CDR3 has 15 amino acids. CDR3 DNA: TGTGCCAGCAGCCGAGCTTCGGCAACTAATGAAAAACTGTTTTTT. Amino acids: CASSRASATNEKLFF.

V gene TRBV9 combines with J gene TRBJ2-5; 11 bases line up with TRBD1. V gave up 3 bases and J gave up 7 bases; unmatched junction bases: 5. This CDR3 is built from 14 residues. Germline V gives CDR1 SGDLS, CDR2 YYNGEE. The CDR3 nucleotides are TGTGCCAGCAGCGCCGGGACAGGGGGATGGACCCAGTACTTC. This gives the protein CASSAGTGGWTQYF.

V and J are TRBV4-3 and TRBJ2-5, with TRBD2 identical over 10 bases. The germline CDR1 and CDR2 sequences are LGHNA and YSLEER. This CDR3 contains 17 residues. V shed 0 bases and J 5 bases; nucleotides not matched to a gene: 9. DNA of the CDR3: TGCGCCAGCAGCCAAGATTTTGCAGCGGGGGGGCCCGAGACCCAGTACTTC. Amino acids: CASSQDFAAGGPETQYF.

The sample holds a few counts of this clone. For the CDR3, the DNA is TGTGCCAGCAGCAAGGGGGGGGCTCAAGAGACCCAGTACTTC. It translates to CASSKGGAQETQYF. The rearrangement joins TRBV9 to TRBJ2-5; D may be TRBD2 (7 bases). The ends were cut back, 4 bases at V and 2 bases at J, with 12 bases in the middle. The CDR3 loop spans 14 amino acids. The germline V gene encodes CDR1 SGDLS and CDR2 YYNGEE.

This sequence joins TRBV4-2 and TRBJ2-3, with 9 bases matching TRBD1. After removal of 0 bases from V and 4 bases from J, the junction contained 2 bases not matched to a gene. Germline CDR1 and CDR2: LGHNA and YNFKEQ. The CDR3 sequence is 15 residues long. This CDR3 is CASSQDTGGADTQYF. The CDR3 DNA reads TGTGCCAGCAGCCAAGATACAGGGGGCGCAGATACGCAGTATTTT.

The chain joins TRBV12-5 to TRBJ2-1; no firm D call. Between the trimmed V and J ends, which lost 7 bases and 10 bases, there was a span of 14 bases. The germline gives CDR1 LGHNT, CDR2 FRNRAP. The CDR3 runs to 12 residues. Here the CDR3 reads CASAYSADEQFF. DNA of the CDR3: TGTGCTAGTGCCTACTCGGCAGACGAGCAGTTCTTC. The whole variable domain, remainder taken from reference TRBV12-5 and TRBJ2-1, is DARVTQTPRHKVTEMGQEVTMRCQPILGHNTVFWYRQTMMQGLELLAYFRNRAPLDDSGMPKDRFSAEMPDATLATLKIQPSEPRDSAVYFCASAYSADEQFFGPGTRLTVL.

Of note for this clone: This CDR3 is also generated by other DNA sequences in the sample. This chain joins TRBV6-5 and TRBJ1-1; perhaps TRBD1 as D (6 bases). CDR1 is MNHEY, CDR2 SVGAGI, per germline. V shed 6 bases and J shed 5 bases, with 13 bases lying between them. The CDR3 is 13 amino acids. In DNA, the CDR3 is TGTGCCAGCAGACAGGGATGGGATACTGAAGCTTTCTTT. It specifies CASRQGWDTEAFF.

The chain links TRBV6-1 to TRBJ2-2; 9 positions agree with TRBD2. Germline V gene sequence: CDR1 MNHNS, CDR2 SASEGT. This CDR3 region has 15 residues. V shed 1 base and J 6 bases; nucleotides not matched to a gene: 3. CDR3 protein: CASSEGAGGPGELFF. The CDR3, as DNA: TGTGCCAGCAGTGAAGGGGCGGGAGGGCCCGGGGAGCTGTTTTTT.

This sequence joins TRBV6-1 and TRBJ2-3; D assignment may be TRBD1 or TRBD2 (5 bases each). This CDR3 has 16 residues. Germline loops: CDR1 MNHNS, CDR2 SASEGT. The germline V and J ends were trimmed by 0 bases and 4 bases, with 14 bases remaining between them. As DNA, the CDR3 is TGTGCCAGCAGTGAAGCTGGGGGAAATGGGGCAGATACGCAGTATTTT. Its protein product is CASSEAGGNGADTQYF.

The CDR3 loop reads CASSLESRVWLDTQYF. CDR3 coding DNA: TGTGCCAGCAGTTTAGAATCCAGGGTTTGGCTAGATACGCAGTATTTT. This chain uses TRBV28 with TRBJ2-3; D may be TRBD1 (5 bases). V was clipped by 2 bases and J by 5 bases, with 17 bases between them. CDR3 length: 16 amino acids. Per germline, CDR1 MDHEN and CDR2 SYDVKM.